This T cell receptor (beta chain) was sequenced for a study of T cell responses to AZD1222 COVID-19 vaccine. Study-wide findings and caveats: Most donors were white British and more were female, and clonal diversity was possibly underestimated. Breadth and depth of Spike-specific TCRs rose after two AZD1222 doses. Seropositive at baseline were only a handful of AZD1222 recipients.

Looked up from germline, CDR1 is MGHRA and CDR2 is YSYEKL. The CDR3 runs 15 residues. The V gene end was trimmed by 4 bases and the J gene end by 0 bases; junction bases not matched to a gene: 5. To note about this clone: Its matching antigen is unknown.

Pooled samples include second doses given at about 4 or 12 weeks. TCRdb keeps only in-frame clones here, not all; method: immunoSEQ multiplex PCR. The sample lists about 160,000 clones, 88% occurring once. This chain uses TRBV4-1 with TRBJ2-7; 8 bases align to TRBD1. Source: peripheral blood, taken 28 days after the second AZD1222 dose. The TCR sequence derives from an adult who received the AZD1222 COVID-19 vaccine. The DNA of the CDR3 is TGCGCCAGCAGCCGAACGACAGGGGCCTCCTACGAGCAGTACTTC. This sequence encodes CASSRTTGASYEQYF.